What follows is one T cell receptor beta chain and its context. The PCR had 60 Vbeta and 13 Jbeta primers. Sequencing used immunoSEQ multiplex PCR; TCRdb keeps in-frame clones, though not all of them. In the table there are 110,000 to 150,000 clones, 78% of which are singletons. This CDR3 comprises 11 residues. The germline gives CDR1 LGHNA, CDR2 YNFKEQ. Deletions cut 4 bases from V and 4 bases from J, with 4 bases between. The sample originates from a study of cytomegalovirus exposure and HLA in healthy donors. The chain couples TRBV4-2 to TRBJ2-5; D not resolved. This sequence was found in a woman aged 18-35 years in good health and CMV-seropositive. Sample: PBMCs. For the CDR3, the DNA is TGTGCCAGCAGCCGAGGAGAGACCCAGTACTTC. Translated, it gives CASSRGETQYF.